The next 13 T cell receptor delta chains were all read from a single sample in a study of gamma-delta T cells after stem cell transplantation. TCRdb made new clone calls on the RT-PCR reads using CATT. The sample carries 13,000 to 15,000 delta-chain clones, approximately 33% recorded once. Material: gamma-delta T cells. These receptors came from a human donor. It is not recorded whose cells these are; they may come from a transplant donor.

The J gene is TRDJ1, the V gene TRDV1, with D possibly TRDD3 on 5 matching bases. The CDR3 loop spans 16 amino acids. Deletions cut 4 bases from V and 2 bases from J, with 17 bases between. Germline lookup yields CDR1 TSWWSYY and CDR2 QGS. CDR3 loop: CALGALHRITTDKLIF. The CDR3 DNA reads TGTGCTCTTGGGGCCCTCCATAGGATAACGACCGATAAACTCATCTTT.

About this clone itself: The germline gene is not matched at one end of the junction; a read error may be the cause. This chain uses TRDV3 with TRDJ1; tentatively, D is TRDD2 or TRDD3 (6 bases each). This CDR3 is built from 22 residues. Germline V gene lookup returns CDR1 TVYSNPD and CDR2 GDNSRS (reference sequence). DNA for the CDR3: TGTGCCTTTATGCCCCCTTCCGAGTACTCGTGGATACCGTGGGAGGGCACCGATAACCTCATCTTT. Protein product: CAFMPPSEYSWIPWEGTDNLIF.

The chain employs TRDV1 and TRDJ1; D is possibly TRDD3 (5 bases). The CDR3 covers 19 residues. Trimming removed 1 base from V and 7 bases from J, with 28 bases in between. Germline assignment: CDR1 TSWWSYY and CDR2 QGS. The CDR3 spells CALGERGVSWRISFAKLIF. CDR3 nucleotide sequence: TGTGCTCTTGGGGAACGGGGTGTGAGCTGGAGGATATCGTTCGCTAAACTCATCTTT.

This clone has more than one count but fewer than ten. V is TRDV1 and J is TRDJ3; 9 bases line up with TRDD3. This CDR3 spans 20 amino acids. The junction had 12 bases not matched to a gene; V was cut back by 4 bases and J by 2 bases. The germline CDR1 and CDR2 sequences are TSWWSYY and QGS. The CDR3: CALGGHYVWGITWDTRQMFF. The CDR3 nucleotides are TGTGCTCTTGGGGGCCACTACGTCTGGGGGATTACCTGGGACACCCGACAGATGTTTTTC.

This clone was counted only a few times. This chain joins TRDV2 and TRDJ2; 7 nucleotides agree with TRDD3. Germline CDR1 is GEAIGNYY and CDR2 is EKD. The CDR3 length is 19 residues. V was pared by 1 base and J by 0 bases, with 13 bases of the junction left unmatched. CDR3 sequence: CACDTGGRGGPPLTAQLFF. The CDR3 region has the DNA TGTGCCTGTGACACTGGGGGACGAGGGGGCCCACCTTTGACAGCACAACTCTTCTTT.

The chain has TRDV1 and TRDJ2; 10 positions agree with TRDD3. Germline lookup yields CDR1 TSWWSYY and CDR2 QGS. CDR3 size: 21 residues. With V trimmed by 2 bases and J by 1 base, 16 bases remained unmatched. The CDR3 protein is CALGESFLNPTGGFLTAQLFF. The CDR3 region has the DNA TGTGCTCTTGGGGAATCTTTCCTTAACCCCACTGGGGGATTTTTGACAGCACAACTCTTCTTT.

This clone was observed a few times. This rearrangement joins TRDV1 to TRDJ2, with 8 bases identical to TRDD3. V lost 0 bases, J lost 7 bases, and 19 bases stayed unmatched. This CDR3 spans 20 amino acids. The germline CDR1 and CDR2 sequences are TSWWSYY and QGS. The CDR3 loop reads CALGELPFTGGSPWEAQLFF. In DNA, the CDR3 is TGTGCTCTTGGGGAACTGCCCTTTACTGGGGGGTCCCCTTGGGAAGCACAACTCTTCTTT.

The V call is TRDV1, the J call TRDJ1, with TRDD3 as a possible D gene (6 bases). The V and J ends lost 0 bases and 0 bases respectively, with 11 bases between them. CDR1 is TSWWSYY, CDR2 QGS, per germline. The length of the CDR3 is 16 residues. CDR3 coding DNA: TGTGCTCTTGGGGAACTGCCGGGGGACCACACCGATAAACTCATCTTT. Its translation is CALGELPGDHTDKLIF.

This clone was seen a few times. This chain links TRDV3 with TRDJ1; D call uncertain. In germline, CDR1 is TVYSNPD, CDR2 GDNSRS (reference sequence). The ends were cut back, 2 bases at V and 0 bases at J, with 16 bases in the middle. The CDR3 covers 15 residues. The CDR3, as DNA: TGTGCCTTTCCGCCTCTCCGTCGGGACACCGATAAACTCATCTTT. Translating gives CAFPPLRRDTDKLIF.

The sample holds a few counts of this clone. Other DNA variants within this sample encode the same CDR3. The chain combines TRDV2 with TRDJ3, with 8 bases matching TRDD3. J was trimmed by 0 bases and V by 1 base; bases with no gene match: 10. The germline V gene has CDR1 GEAIGNYY and CDR2 EKD. The CDR3 runs 20 residues. CDR3 sequence reads: CACDTRTGGFSSWDTRQMFF. The CDR3 nucleotides are TGTGCCTGTGACACAAGGACTGGGGGCTTCAGCTCCTGGGACACCCGACAGATGTTTTTC.

The rearrangement joins TRDV2 to TRDJ1, with 9 nucleotides matching TRDD3. The trim removed 9 bases at V and 1 base at J, leaving 8 bases unmatched. CDR1 and CDR2 (germline): GEAIGNYY, EKD. The CDR3 sequence is 14 residues long. The CDR3, as DNA: TGTGCCCGAGTACTGGGGGAACCCACCGATAAACTCATCTTT. Amino acids: CARVLGEPTDKLIF.

The V and J genes are TRDV2 and TRDJ3, with 9 bases lining up with TRDD3. The CDR3 sequence is 21 residues long. The V gene end was trimmed by 1 base and the J gene end by 0 bases; junction bases not matched to a gene: 12. The germline V gene encodes CDR1 GEAIGNYY and CDR2 EKD. The CDR3 DNA reads TGTGCCTGTGACACGGGGTCCTGGGGATACGGAAGCTCCTGGGACACCCGACAGATGTTTTTC. The encoded protein is CACDTGSWGYGSSWDTRQMFF.

A few counts support this clone. V is TRDV2 and J is TRDJ3, with 8 positions matching TRDD3. Germline loops: CDR1 GEAIGNYY, CDR2 EKD. The CDR3 is 16 amino acids. V shed 4 bases, J shed 2 bases, and the junction held 3 bases outside the gene matches. The CDR3 loop is CACDGIRAWDTRQMFF. The CDR3 nucleotides read TGTGCCTGTGATGGGATACGCGCCTGGGACACCCGACAGATGTTTTTC.